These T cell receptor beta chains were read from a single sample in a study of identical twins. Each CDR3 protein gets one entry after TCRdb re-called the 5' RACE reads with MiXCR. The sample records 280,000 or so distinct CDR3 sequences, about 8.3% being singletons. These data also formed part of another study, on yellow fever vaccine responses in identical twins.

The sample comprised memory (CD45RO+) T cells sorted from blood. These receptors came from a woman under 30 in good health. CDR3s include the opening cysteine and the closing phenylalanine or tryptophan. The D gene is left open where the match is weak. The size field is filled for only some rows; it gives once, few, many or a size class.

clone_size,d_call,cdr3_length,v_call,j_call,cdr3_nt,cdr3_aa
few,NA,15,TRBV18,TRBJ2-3,TGTGCCAGCTCACGATACAAACAGGAAACAGATACGCAGTATTTT,CASSRYKQETDTQYF
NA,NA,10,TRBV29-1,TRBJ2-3,TGCAGCGAGTGGACACATACGCAGTATTTT,CSEWTHTQYF
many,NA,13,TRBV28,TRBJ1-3,TGTGCCAGCAGTTTACTCTCTGGAAACACCATATATTTT,CASSLLSGNTIYF
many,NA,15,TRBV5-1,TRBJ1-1,TGCGCCAGCAGATCTTCAAGCATCATGAACACTGAAGCTTTCTTT,CASRSSSIMNTEAFF
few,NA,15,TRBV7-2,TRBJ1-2,TGTGCCAGCAGCATAAAACAGGGATCGAACTATGGCTACACCTTC,CASSIKQGSNYGYTF
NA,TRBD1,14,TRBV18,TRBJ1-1,TGTGCCAGCCTTAGAGACAGGGGAGGCACTGAAGCTTTCTTT,CASLRDRGGTEAFF
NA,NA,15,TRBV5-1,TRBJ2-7,TGCGCCAGCAGCTTGGGTGGGTCCGGGTCCTACGAGCAGTACTTC,CASSLGGSGSYEQYF
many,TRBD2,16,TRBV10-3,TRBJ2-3,TGTGCCATCAGTGAATTTGGGCGGGGGGGCGGAGATACGCAGTATTTT,CAISEFGRGGGDTQYF
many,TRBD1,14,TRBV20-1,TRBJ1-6,TGCAGTGCCCTATCCGGGACAGGGATTTCACCCCTCCACTTT,CSALSGTGISPLHF
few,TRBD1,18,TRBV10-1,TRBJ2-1,TGCGCCAGCAGTGCTGAGTCATTTTCGGGACAGGGAGCGAATGAGCAGTTCTTC,CASSAESFSGQGANEQFF
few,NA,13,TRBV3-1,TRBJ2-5,TGTGCCAGCAGCCAAGAAAGGGGAGAGACCCAGTACTTC,CASSQERGETQYF
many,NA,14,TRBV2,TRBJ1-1,TGTGCCAGCAGTGAATACGGGGGGAATACTGAAGCTTTCTTT,CASSEYGGNTEAFF
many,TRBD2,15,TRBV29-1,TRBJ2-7,TGCAGCGTTGTGCTAGCGGGAGGAACGGGCTACGAGCAGTACTTC,CSVVLAGGTGYEQYF
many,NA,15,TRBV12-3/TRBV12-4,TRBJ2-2,TGTGCCAGCAGTTTGGGTGGCGTCGGCGGCGGGGAGCTGTTTTTT,CASSLGGVGGGELFF
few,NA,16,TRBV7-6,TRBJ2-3,TGTGCCAGCAGCTTTAGCAGGGGTGGGGACACAGATACGCAGTATTTT,CASSFSRGGDTDTQYF